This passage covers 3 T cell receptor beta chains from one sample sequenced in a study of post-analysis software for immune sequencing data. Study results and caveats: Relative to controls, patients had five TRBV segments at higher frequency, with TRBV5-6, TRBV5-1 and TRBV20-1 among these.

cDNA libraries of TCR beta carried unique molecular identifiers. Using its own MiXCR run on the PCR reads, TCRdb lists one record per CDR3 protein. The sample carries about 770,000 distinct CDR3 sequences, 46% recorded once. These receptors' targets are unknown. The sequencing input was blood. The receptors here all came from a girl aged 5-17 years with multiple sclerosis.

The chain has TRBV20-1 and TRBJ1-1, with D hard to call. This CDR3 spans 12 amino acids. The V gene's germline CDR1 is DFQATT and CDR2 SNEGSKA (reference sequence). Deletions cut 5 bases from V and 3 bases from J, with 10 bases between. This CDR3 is CSAARADTEAFF. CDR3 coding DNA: TGCAGTGCTGCTCGGGCGGACACTGAAGCTTTCTTT.

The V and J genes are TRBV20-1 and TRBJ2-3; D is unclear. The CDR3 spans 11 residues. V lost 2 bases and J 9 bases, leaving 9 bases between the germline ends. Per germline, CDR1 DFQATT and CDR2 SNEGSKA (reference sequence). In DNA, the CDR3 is TGCAGTGCTAGATTGCAGACCACGCAGTATTTT. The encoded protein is CSARLQTTQYF.

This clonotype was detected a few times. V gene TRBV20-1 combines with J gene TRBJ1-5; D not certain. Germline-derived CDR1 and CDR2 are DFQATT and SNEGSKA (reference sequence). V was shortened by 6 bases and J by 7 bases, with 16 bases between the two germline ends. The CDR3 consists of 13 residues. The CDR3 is CSARNSGKQPQHF. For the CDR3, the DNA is TGCAGTGCCAGAAACTCCGGGAAGCAGCCCCAGCATTTT.